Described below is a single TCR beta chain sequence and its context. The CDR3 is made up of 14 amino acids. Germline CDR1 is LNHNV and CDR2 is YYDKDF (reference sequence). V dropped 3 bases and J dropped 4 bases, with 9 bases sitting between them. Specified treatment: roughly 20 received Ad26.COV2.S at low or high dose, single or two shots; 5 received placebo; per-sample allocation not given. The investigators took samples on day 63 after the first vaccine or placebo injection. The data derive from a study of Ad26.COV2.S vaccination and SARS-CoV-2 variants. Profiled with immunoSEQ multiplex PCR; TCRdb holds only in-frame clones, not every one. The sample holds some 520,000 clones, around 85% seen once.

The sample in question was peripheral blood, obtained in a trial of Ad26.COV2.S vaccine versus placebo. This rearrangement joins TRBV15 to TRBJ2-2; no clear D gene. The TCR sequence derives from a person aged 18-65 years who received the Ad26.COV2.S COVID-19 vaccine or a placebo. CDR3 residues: CATSRSLGTGELFF. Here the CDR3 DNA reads TGTGCCACCAGCAGGAGCTTAGGCACCGGGGAGCTGTTTTTT. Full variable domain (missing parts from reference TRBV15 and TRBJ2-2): DAMVIQNPRYQVTQFGKPVTLSCSQTLNHNVMYWYQQKSSQAPKLLFHYYDKDFNNEADTPDNFQSRRPNTSFCFLDIRSPGLGDTAMYLCATSRSLGTGELFFGEGSRLTVL.